These T cell receptor beta chains were read from a single sample in a study of molecular identifiers for immune sequencing clone quantification. TCRdb used MiXCR to reprocess the PCR reads, holding one entry per CDR3 protein. Among around 480,000 distinct CDR3 sequences listed, 25% were seen once. The sequenced material came from naive CD8+ T cells from blood, with Jurkat cell RNA spiked in. The receptors were gathered from a human donor in good health. Some libraries in this study had Jurkat cell RNA spiked in. Each CDR3 is given with its conserved first and last residue. The D gene is left open where the match is weak. A row's size may be missing; if present it is once, few, many or a size class.

>-|TRBV9|TRBD2|TRBJ2-1
CASSASGINYNEQFF
TGTGCCAGCAGCGCGAGCGGGATAAATTACAATGAGCAGTTCTTC
>many|TRBV19|-|TRBJ2-4
CASSMGLLSIQYF
TGTGCCAGTAGTATGGGTCTGTTGAGCATTCAGTACTTC
>many|TRBV15|-|TRBJ1-5
CATSTSGGVGQPQHF
TGTGCCACCAGCACAAGCGGGGGGGTAGGGCAGCCCCAGCATTTT
>few|TRBV29-1|-|TRBJ2-7
CSVLKSYEHYF
TGCAGCGTACTTAAGTCCTACGAGCACTACTTC
>once|TRBV12-5|-|TRBJ2-6
CASGLDPPQALDPGANVLTF
TGTGCTAGTGGTTTGGACCCGCCCCAGGCCTTAGACCCTGGGGCCAACGTCCTGACTTTC
>few|TRBV10-1|-|TRBJ2-7
CASSPGHLYEQYF
TGCGCCAGCAGCCCGGGACACCTCTACGAGCAGTACTTC
>many|TRBV30|-|TRBJ2-6
CAWSTDSSGANVLTF
TGTGCCTGGTCGACTGACAGCTCTGGGGCCAACGTCCTGACTTTC
>-|TRBV6-2/TRBV6-3|-|TRBJ2-6
CASRGAGNQGANVLTF
TGTGCCAGCAGGGGGGCAGGGAATCAAGGGGCCAACGTCCTGACTTTC
>-|TRBV14|-|TRBJ2-1
CASSPTGLDEQFF
TGTGCCAGCAGCCCCACCGGACTGGATGAGCAGTTCTTC
>-|TRBV27|-|TRBJ2-7
CASTRGTSYEQYF
TGTGCCAGCACACGGGGGACTTCCTACGAGCAGTACTTC
>few|TRBV5-6|-|TRBJ1-1
CASSLLYGNTEAFF
TGTGCCAGCAGCTTGTTGTACGGGAACACTGAAGCTTTCTTT
>-|TRBV6-5|TRBD2|TRBJ2-7
CASSYSGGTPYEQYF
TGTGCCAGCAGTTATAGCGGGGGGACCCCCTACGAGCAGTACTTC
>-|TRBV4-3|-|TRBJ1-3
CASSQDGQNSGNTIYF
TGCGCCAGCAGCCAAGACGGGCAAAATTCTGGAAACACCATATATTTT
>many|TRBV4-1|TRBD1|TRBJ2-3
CASSQDSVIGQGRADTQYF
TGCGCCAGCAGCCAAGATAGTGTTATTGGACAGGGAAGGGCAGATACGCAGTATTTT
>few|TRBV5-4|TRBD1|TRBJ2-7
CASSRGTGARSYEQYF
TGTGCCAGCAGCCGTGGGACAGGCGCCCGTTCCTACGAGCAGTACTTC
>few|TRBV30|-|TRBJ2-7
CAWSADSVSSYEQYF
TGTGCCTGGAGTGCCGACAGTGTAAGCTCCTACGAGCAGTACTTC
>-|TRBV14|-|TRBJ2-7
CASGQKPSEQYF
TGTGCCAGCGGCCAGAAGCCCTCCGAGCAGTACTTC
>-|TRBV29-1|TRBD2|TRBJ2-7
CSVVSFSGGLIF
TGCAGCGTTGTATCTTTTAGCGGGGGACTTATATTC
>once|TRBV30|-|TRBJ1-1
CAWRVLLQTPDAFF
TGTGCCTGGCGTGTACTTTTGCAGACCCCTGACGCTTTCTTT
>few|TRBV7-2|-|TRBJ2-7
CASRSSDSYEQYF
TGTGCCAGCAGATCGAGTGACTCCTACGAGCAGTACTTC
>-|TRBV7-8|-|TRBJ1-5
CASSLTQDNQPQHF
TGTGCCAGCAGCTTAACACAGGACAATCAGCCCCAGCATTTT
>few|TRBV4-1|-|TRBJ2-7
CASSQEGGYPYEQYF
TGCGCCAGCAGCCAAGAAGGAGGGTACCCCTACGAGCAGTACTTC
>-|TRBV28|TRBD2|TRBJ2-5
CASSSSLAANQETQYF
TGTGCCAGCAGTTCCTCACTAGCGGCCAATCAAGAGACCCAGTACTTC
>few|TRBV28|-|TRBJ2-7
CASSLREARAYEQYF
TGTGCCAGCAGTTTGAGAGAAGCTCGGGCCTACGAGCAGTACTTC
>-|TRBV5-4|-|TRBJ2-7
CASSSEVGYEQYF
TGTGCCAGCAGCTCGGAGGTGGGTTACGAGCAGTACTTC
>-|TRBV20-1|TRBD2|TRBJ2-7
CSASGGLAGVYELYF
TGCAGTGCTAGCGGGGGACTAGCGGGAGTCTACGAGCTGTACTTC
>-|TRBV13|TRBD1|TRBJ1-5
CASSPGQGNQPQQF
TGTGCCAGCAGCCCGGGACAGGGCAATCAGCCCCAGCAGTTT
>few|TRBV28|-|TRBJ2-5
CASEGSDIGQGYRETQYF
TGTGCCAGCGAGGGTTCGGATATCGGGCAGGGGTATCGAGAGACCCAGTACTTC
>few|TRBV19|-|TRBJ1-2
CASLPGHTNYGYTF
TGTGCCAGTCTACCGGGACATACGAACTATGGCTACACCTTC
>-|TRBV30|-|TRBJ2-5
CAWRQEYQETQYF
TGTGCCTGGAGACAGGAGTACCAAGAGACCCAATACTTC
>-|TRBV14|-|TRBJ2-4
CASSQLRDHKNIQYF
TGTGCCAGCAGCCAGCTCCGGGACCACAAAAACATTCAGTACTTC
>-|TRBV28|TRBD2|TRBJ2-5
CASLDLESGGETQYF
TGTGCCAGCCTAGATTTGGAATCGGGAGGAGAGACCCAGTACTTC
>-|TRBV10-2|TRBD1|TRBJ2-3
CASSSGGRDTDTQYF
TGCGCCAGCAGTTCAGGGGGCCGGGATACAGATACGCAGTATTTT
>many|TRBV5-1|-|TRBJ1-1
CASSLILGTEAFF
TGCGCCAGCAGCTTAATACTTGGCACTGAAGCTTTCTTT
>few|TRBV4-1|TRBD1|TRBJ1-6
CASSQRNIIGGQYSPLHF
TGCGCCAGCAGCCAACGAAACATCATAGGGGGCCAGTATTCACCCCTCCACTTT
>few|TRBV6-6|TRBD2|TRBJ2-5
CASSYALAEETQYF
TGTGCCAGCAGTTACGCTCTAGCGGAAGAGACCCAGTACTTC